What follows are 29 T cell receptor beta chains derived from one specimen sequenced in a study of T cell responses to AZD1222 COVID-19 vaccine. The protocol was immunoSEQ multiplex PCR, while the TCRdb copy is restricted to in-frame clones and leaves out a portion. The sample lists approximately 100,000 clones, 90% to 95% occurring once. Sequenced material: peripheral blood, taken on day 0 of AZD1222 vaccination. The source of these receptors is an adult in good health.

This chain joins TRBV28 and TRBJ1-4; possibly TRBD1 for D (5 bases). V dropped 5 bases and J dropped 8 bases, with 15 bases sitting between them. CDR1 and CDR2 (germline): MDHEN, SYDVKM. CDR3 length: 14 amino acids. The CDR3 reads CASSLQGGEEKLFF. In DNA form, the CDR3 reads TGTGCCAGCAGTCTGCAGGGAGGCGAAGAAAAACTGTTTTTT.

The V call is TRBV5-8, the J call TRBJ1-5, with TRBD1 as a possible D gene (5 bases). CDR1 is SGHTS, CDR2 YDEGEE, per germline. The CDR3 extends over 16 amino acids. V lost 0 bases, J lost 3 bases, and 13 bases lay in between. The CDR3 spells CASSLGAGIYNQPQHF. The CDR3 bases are TGTGCCAGCAGCTTGGGAGCAGGGATCTACAATCAGCCCCAGCATTTT.

This clone came up a few times. This sequence joins TRBV29-1 and TRBJ2-1; 11 nucleotides agree with TRBD2. J was trimmed by 0 bases and V by 3 bases; bases with no gene match: 16. Germline V gene sequence: CDR1 SQVTM, CDR2 ANQGSEA. The CDR3 runs to 20 residues. CDR3 loop: CSVDASGRPTIINSYNEQFF. CDR3 sequence (DNA): TGCAGCGTTGACGCTAGCGGGAGGCCAACGATAATAAACTCCTACAATGAGCAGTTCTTC.

V gene TRBV29-1 combines with J gene TRBJ1-1, with 7 bases that match TRBD1. Germline V lookup: CDR1 SQVTM, CDR2 ANQGSEA. V lost 7 bases to trimming and J lost 0 bases; unmatched junction nucleotides: 14. The CDR3 runs 16 residues. The CDR3 protein is CSGRGRGSLMNTEAFF. CDR3 nucleotides: TGCAGCGGGCGAGGCAGGGGGAGTTTGATGAACACTGAAGCTTTCTTT.

V gene TRBV4-3 combines with J gene TRBJ1-3; 8 positions match TRBD1. Losses at the gene ends were 4 bases for V and 1 base for J; bases not matched to a gene: 15. The CDR3 consists of 19 residues. Germline-derived CDR1 and CDR2 are LGHNA and YSLEER. The CDR3 DNA reads as TGCGCCAGCAGCCGAATAAAGATGGACAGGGCAAGTTCTGGAAACACCATATATTTT. Protein product: CASSRIKMDRASSGNTIYF.

This chain connects TRBV19 to TRBJ2-7; 9 positions agree with TRBD1. The V gene's germline CDR1 is LNHDA and CDR2 SQIVND (reference sequence). The V and J ends lost 4 bases and 4 bases, in that order; junction bases with no gene match: 11. This CDR3 spans 16 amino acids. CDR3 sequence reads: CASSTGTDRGMYEQYF. The CDR3 DNA reads TGTGCCAGTAGTACAGGGACAGACAGGGGGATGTACGAGCAGTACTTC.

This chain connects TRBV6-1 to TRBJ1-5; 8 bases align to TRBD1. V lost 1 base and J lost 6; bases outside the gene matches: 5. The CDR3 is made up of 15 amino acids. The germline CDR1 and CDR2 sequences are MNHNS and SASEGT. CDR3: CASSEVQGAGQPQHF. The CDR3 DNA reads as TGTGCCAGCAGTGAAGTCCAGGGGGCTGGTCAGCCCCAGCATTTT.

This clone has a single count. V usage is TRBV6-1 and J usage is TRBJ2-7, with 12 bases matching TRBD2. From germline, CDR1 is MNHNS and CDR2 SASEGT. The CDR3 loop spans 14 amino acids. With 7 bases clipped from V and 3 bases from J, the junction kept 4 bases outside the gene matches. The CDR3 DNA is TGTGCCAGCATACCGACTAGCGGGAGCTACGAGCAGTACTTC. Translating it yields CASIPTSGSYEQYF.

The chain combines TRBV11-2 with TRBJ1-1; D is unresolved. V gave up 4 bases and J gave up 4 bases, with 10 bases separating them. CDR1 is SGHAT, CDR2 FQNNGV, per germline. The CDR3 consists of 13 residues. DNA of the CDR3: TGTGCCAGCAGCTCCGGCCAGGCCACTGAAGCTTTCTTT. This encodes CASSSGQATEAFF.

This chain joins TRBV5-6 and TRBJ1-1; a possible D gene is TRBD1 (6 bases). V was clipped by 3 bases and J by 4 bases, with 19 bases between them. Germline V gives CDR1 SGHDT, CDR2 YYEEEE. CDR3 size: 16 residues. CDR3 amino acids: CASSSLQGWGSTEAFF. The CDR3 nucleotides are TGTGCCAGCAGCTCATTACAGGGCTGGGGGAGCACTGAAGCTTTCTTT.

The chain links TRBV2 to TRBJ2-5; D call uncertain. The CDR3 runs to 15 residues. Germline assignment: CDR1 SNHLY and CDR2 FYNNEI. V was pared by 3 bases and J by 1 base, with 12 bases between. The CDR3 loop is CASSDWGGIQETQYF. For the CDR3, the DNA is TGTGCCAGCAGTGATTGGGGTGGGATCCAAGAGACCCAGTACTTC.

V usage is TRBV28 and J usage is TRBJ1-2, with unresolved D. Germline CDR1 reads MDHEN; CDR2 reads SYDVKM. Trimming removed 3 bases at V and 0 bases at J, with 5 bases between. CDR3 length: 13 residues. CDR3 in DNA: TGTGCCAGCAGTTTGGGCGCTAACTATGGCTACACCTTC. This translates into CASSLGANYGYTF.

The chain combines TRBV2 with TRBJ2-5; D is unclear. The CDR3 consists of 15 residues. Germline V CDR1 and CDR2: SNHLY, FYNNEI. V lost 1 base and J 0 bases, leaving 9 bases between the germline ends. DNA for the CDR3: TGTGCCAGCAGTGAAGGCAAGCAGTACCAAGAGACCCAGTACTTC. This translates into CASSEGKQYQETQYF.

Comments on this clone: At the DNA level, this CDR3 is encoded by other sequences in the same sample as well. This chain links TRBV6-2 or TRBV6-3 with TRBJ2-7, with TRBD1 matching over 12 bases. Germline trimming cut 5 bases from V and 7 bases from J; bases unmatched to any gene: 9. The germline V gene encodes CDR1 MNHEY and CDR2 SVGEGT. CDR3 length: 15 residues. In DNA, the CDR3 is TGTGCCAGCAGTGATCCGGGACAGGGGGCGGGGGAGCAGTACTTC. It yields the protein CASSDPGQGAGEQYF.

The V and J genes are TRBV14 and TRBJ1-6, with D possibly being TRBD1 (6 bases). Germline CDR1 reads SGHDN; CDR2 reads FVKESK. V was cut by 4 bases and J by 9 bases, with 13 bases left in between. This CDR3 is built from 14 residues. CDR3 sequence: CASSPRGGTSPLHF. Here the CDR3 DNA reads TGTGCCAGCAGCCCGCGGGGGGGCACTTCACCCCTCCACTTT. Looking up the rest from reference TRBV14 and TRBJ1-6 gives the full variable domain: EAGVTQFPSHSVIEKGQTVTLRCDPISGHDNLYWYRRVMGKEIKFLLHFVKESKQDESGMPNNRFLAERTGGTYSTLKVQPAELEDSGVYFCASSPRGGTSPLHFGNGTRLTVT.

The gene calls are TRBV6-4 and TRBJ2-3; D possibly corresponds to TRBD1 (7 bases). Germline V lookup: CDR1 MRHNA, CDR2 SNTAGT. The CDR3 contains 18 residues. V lost 2 bases and J lost 2, with 20 bases in between. In nucleotides, the CDR3 is TGTGCCAGCAGTGACGCCGGGACAGCGGAGGGGCACACAGATACGCAGTATTTT. Translating it yields CASSDAGTAEGHTDTQYF.

This rearrangement joins TRBV27 to TRBJ2-1; possibly TRBD1 for D (6 bases). This CDR3 is 14 amino acids long. V lost 5 bases to trimming and J lost 13 bases, with 21 bases between them. Germline V lookup: CDR1 MNHEY, CDR2 SMNVEV (reference sequence). The CDR3 nucleotides read TGTGCCAGCAGTCCACCCACAGGGCCCCTTCGACAGTTCTTC. It specifies CASSPPTGPLRQFF.

The chain joins TRBV28 to TRBJ2-5; 11 bases are shared with TRBD2. CDR1 and CDR2 (germline): MDHEN, SYDVKM. Germline trimming cut 5 bases from V and 4 bases from J; bases unmatched to any gene: 15. The CDR3 length is 18 residues. This CDR3 reads CASSPGRVAGGPLETQYF. CDR3 bases: TGTGCCAGCAGTCCGGGGAGGGTAGCGGGAGGGCCTTTAGAGACCCAGTACTTC.

CDR3 sequence (DNA): TGTGCCAGCGCGAACAGGGGGCGTAGTGGCTACACCTTC. This translates into CASANRGRSGYTF. The chain is built from TRBV6-5 and TRBJ1-2, with 9 bases lining up with TRBD1. The germline CDR1 and CDR2 sequences are MNHEY and SVGAGI. The CDR3 contains 13 residues. V gave up 8 bases and J gave up 7 bases; unmatched junction bases: 8.

This sequence joins TRBV28 and TRBJ1-2; 7 nucleotides match TRBD1. CDR3 length: 14 residues. In germline, CDR1 is MDHEN, CDR2 SYDVKM. The J segment lost 4 bases and the V segment lost 5 bases, leaving 7 bases of the junction unmatched. The CDR3 coding sequence is TGTGCCAGCAGTAGAAACAGGGGTTCCTATGGCTACACCTTC. It yields the protein CASSRNRGSYGYTF.

This chain uses TRBV5-4 with TRBJ1-4, with D possibly being TRBD1 (6 bases). Germline lookup yields CDR1 SGHNT and CDR2 YYREEE (reference sequence). V lost 1 base to trimming and J lost 7 bases, with 11 bases between them. This CDR3 contains 14 residues. CDR3 sequence reads: CASSLWGGGEKLFF. For the CDR3, the DNA is TGTGCCAGCAGCTTGTGGGGAGGGGGTGAAAAACTGTTTTTT.

V is TRBV5-4 and J is TRBJ1-1, with 8 bases matching TRBD1. J was trimmed by 4 bases and V by 4 bases; bases with no gene match: 6. Germline V gives CDR1 SGHNT, CDR2 YYREEE (reference sequence). The CDR3 sequence is 14 residues long. Here the CDR3 DNA reads TGTGCCAGCAGCCCGACAGGGGATAGCACTGAAGCTTTCTTT. Translation: CASSPTGDSTEAFF.

This sequence joins TRBV19 and TRBJ2-5; weak D call: TRBD2 (5 bases). CDR3 length: 14 amino acids. CDR1 is LNHDA, CDR2 SQIVND, per germline (reference sequence). Trimming stripped 6 bases from V and 7 bases from J, with 18 bases between. This CDR3 reads CASSSTSLAGTQYF. CDR3 bases: TGTGCCAGTAGCTCTACGTCTTTGGCGGGGACCCAGTACTTC.

The chain carries TRBV6-2 or TRBV6-3 and TRBJ2-1, with D perhaps being TRBD1 or TRBD2 (5 bases each). Germline V gives CDR1 MNHEY, CDR2 SVGEGT. The CDR3 runs 12 residues. Trimming took 6 bases from V and 13 from J, leaving 16 bases between them. The CDR3 DNA reads as TGTGCCAGCAGCCTTGGGGACGTACTACAGTTCTTC. Encoded protein: CASSLGDVLQFF.

This sequence joins TRBV6-2 or TRBV6-3 and TRBJ2-1; D is possibly TRBD2 (6 bases). In germline, CDR1 is MNHEY, CDR2 SVGEGT. This CDR3 spans 15 amino acids. With 6 bases removed from V and 8 bases from J, the gap between germline ends came to 20 bases. The CDR3 is CASSPGGIPEDEQFF. In nucleotides, the CDR3 is TGTGCCAGCAGCCCCGGCGGGATCCCCGAAGATGAGCAGTTCTTC.

This sequence joins TRBV21-1 and TRBJ2-1. TRBV21-1 is a listed pseudogene. The CDR3 length is 15 residues. The CDR3 spells CASFPGADLPNEQFF. The CDR3 coding sequence is TGTGCCAGCTTTCCGGGGGCGGACCTCCCTAATGAGCAGTTCTTC.

This chain joins TRBV6-5 and TRBJ1-3; 7 bases match TRBD1. The CDR3 consists of 14 residues. Trimming removed 5 bases from V and 4 bases from J; junction bases left unmatched: 5. The germline V gene encodes CDR1 MNHEY and CDR2 SVGAGI. The CDR3: CASSTRQGGNTIYF. The CDR3 coding sequence is TGTGCCAGCAGTACCAGACAGGGAGGAAACACCATATATTTT.

The V and J genes are TRBV7-3 and TRBJ2-3; D call uncertain. V was pared by 5 bases and J by 4 bases, with 7 bases between. The V gene's germline CDR1 is SGHTA and CDR2 FQGTGA. The CDR3 is 12 amino acids. CDR3 nucleotides: TGTGCCAGCAGCCCTTCGGCAGATACGCAGTATTTT. It encodes CASSPSADTQYF.

This rearrangement joins TRBV2 to TRBJ2-7, with D tentatively TRBD1 (6 bases). CDR1 is SNHLY, CDR2 FYNNEI, per germline. V gave up 11 bases and J gave up 0 bases, with 17 bases separating them. The CDR3 length is 14 residues. DNA for the CDR3: TGTGCCGGGACATGGACAGTGACCTCCTACGAGCAGTACTTC. Translation gives CAGTWTVTSYEQYF.